This TCR beta chain came from a study of cytomegalovirus exposure and HLA in healthy donors. The study's findings and limits: Accounts indicate the classifier identified cytomegalovirus status with strong specificity and sensitivity.

Germline V gene data show CDR1 as LNHDA and CDR2 as SQIVND (reference sequence). The CDR3 contains 13 residues. Between the trimmed V and J ends, which lost 5 bases and 5 bases, there was a span of 12 bases. With respect to this clone: Its specificity is not known.

Repertoires were generated with immunoSEQ multiplex PCR, while TCRdb's copy carries only in-frame clones and drops some. The sample has 110,000 to 150,000 clones; 80% to 90% are singletons. Material: PBMCs. The rearrangement uses TRBV19 and TRBJ1-2, with a weak D call TRBD1 (5 bases). This clonotype was sampled from a woman aged 18-30 years in good health and CMV-seropositive. The CDR3 is CASSRTGPYGYTF. DNA for the CDR3: TGTGCCAGTAGTCGTACAGGACCTTATGGCTACACCTTC. Based on the CDR3 plus reference TRBV19 and TRBJ1-2, the full variable domain is DGGITQSPKYLFRKEGQNVTLSCEQNLNHDAMYWYRQDPGQGLRLIYYSQIVNDFQKGDIAEGYSVSREKKESFPLTVTSAQKNPTAFYLCASSRTGPYGYTFGSGTRLTVV.